The 5 T cell receptor beta chains presented below share a single source sample, sequenced in a study of beta chain features in type 1 diabetes listed by TCRdb under 2018. The library was made by the immunoSEQ multiplex PCR assay. All of the isolated RNA was reverse transcribed with the High Capacity cDNA Reverse Transcription Kit, so expressed TCRB transcripts were sequenced. TCRdb provides this immuneACCESS table in a form limited to in-frame rearrangements. Some clones are lacking; in checked studies, under half of them reflect an unresolved V gene, and why the rest are absent is not known. This sample comprises about 140,000 clones, around 7% of them detected only once. Roughly 1.4% of the sample comes from the top ten. The sample comprised central memory CD4+ T cells from blood. These receptors were taken from a woman younger than 45 in good health.

The CDR3 sequence: CASSRQPLGTQYF. The CDR3 DNA reads as TGTGCCAGCAGCCGACAGCCCTTGGGGACCCAGTACTTC. V and J are TRBV7-2 and TRBJ2-5; D is perhaps TRBD1 (5 bases). V lost 5 bases and J 7 bases, leaving 14 bases between the germline ends. Germline lookup yields CDR1 SGHTA and CDR2 FQGNSA. There are 13 residues in the CDR3.

The V call is TRBV7-3, the J call TRBJ2-1; 10 bases map to TRBD2. The CDR3 totals 16 residues. Per germline, CDR1 SGHTA and CDR2 FQGTGA. With V trimmed by 6 bases and J by 0 bases, 5 bases remained unmatched. The CDR3 is CASRLAGVHSYNEQFF. The CDR3 coding sequence is TGTGCCAGCAGGCTAGCGGGAGTCCACTCCTACAATGAGCAGTTCTTC.

This clone was recorded a few times. The rearrangement uses TRBV30 and TRBJ2-7, with 8 bases that match TRBD2. V gave up 2 bases and J gave up 3 bases; unmatched junction bases: 6. The CDR3 extends over 14 amino acids. Germline V lookup: CDR1 GTSNPN, CDR2 SVGIG (reference sequence). The CDR3 spells CAWSRAGGVYEQYF. The CDR3 DNA reads TGTGCCTGGAGTCGGGCGGGAGGTGTCTACGAGCAGTACTTC.

This clone was seen only a few times. The CDR3: CASSKAQQQYF. For the CDR3, the DNA is TGTGCCAGCAGCAAAGCGCAACAGCAGTACTTC. The chain combines TRBV6-1 with TRBJ2-7; D is unclear. The CDR3 contains 11 residues. V lost 6 bases and J 8 bases, leaving 11 bases between the germline ends. CDR1 is MNHNS, CDR2 SASEGT, per germline.

The chain employs TRBV7-2 and TRBJ2-7; TRBD2 matches at 7 bases. Germline values: CDR1 SGHTA, CDR2 FQGNSA. This CDR3 is 15 amino acids long. V shed 2 bases, J shed 7 bases, and the junction held 11 bases outside the gene matches. The CDR3 DNA sequence: TGTGCCAGCAGCTTACTAGCGGCTGACTTAGGAGAGCAGTACTTC. Translated, it gives CASSLLAADLGEQYF.